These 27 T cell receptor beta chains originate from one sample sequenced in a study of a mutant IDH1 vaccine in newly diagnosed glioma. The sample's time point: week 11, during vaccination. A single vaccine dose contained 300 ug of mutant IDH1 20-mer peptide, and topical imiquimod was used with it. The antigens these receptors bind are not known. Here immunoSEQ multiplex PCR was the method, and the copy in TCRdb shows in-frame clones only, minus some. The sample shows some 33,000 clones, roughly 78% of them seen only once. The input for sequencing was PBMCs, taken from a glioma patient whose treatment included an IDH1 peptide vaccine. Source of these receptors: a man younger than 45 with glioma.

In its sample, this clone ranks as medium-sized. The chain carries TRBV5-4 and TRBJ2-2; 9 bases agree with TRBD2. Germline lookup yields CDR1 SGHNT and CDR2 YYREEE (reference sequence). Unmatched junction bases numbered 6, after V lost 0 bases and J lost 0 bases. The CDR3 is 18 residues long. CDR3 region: CASSLGAGGPSNTGELFF. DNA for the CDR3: TGTGCCAGCAGCTTGGGAGCGGGGGGACCCTCGAACACCGGGGAGCTGTTTTTT.

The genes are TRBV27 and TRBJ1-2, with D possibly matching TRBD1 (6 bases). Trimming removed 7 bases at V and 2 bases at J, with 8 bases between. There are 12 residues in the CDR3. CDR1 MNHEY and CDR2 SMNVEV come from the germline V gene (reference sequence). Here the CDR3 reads CASMDRNYGYTF. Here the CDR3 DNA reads TGTGCCAGCATGGACAGAAACTATGGCTACACCTTC.

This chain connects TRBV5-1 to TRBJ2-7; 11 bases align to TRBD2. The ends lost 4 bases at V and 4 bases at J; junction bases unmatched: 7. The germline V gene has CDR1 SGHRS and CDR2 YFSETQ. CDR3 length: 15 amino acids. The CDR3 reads CASSPPTSGVYEQYF. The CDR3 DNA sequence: TGCGCCAGCAGCCCCCCGACTAGCGGGGTTTACGAGCAGTACTTC.

The CDR3 DNA follows: TGTGCCAGCAGCCTACGACAGGGCGCCTACGAGCAGTACTTC. This gives the protein CASSLRQGAYEQYF. This chain connects TRBV7-2 to TRBJ2-7; the match to TRBD1 covers 7 bases. The CDR3 consists of 14 residues. Germline CDR1 and CDR2: SGHTA and FQGNSA. V lost 5 bases and J lost 2; bases outside the gene matches: 6.

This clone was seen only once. CDR3 bases: TGCAGCGTTGAAGAAAGGCGAGTCTCCTACAATGAGCAGTTCTTC. It translates to CSVEERRVSYNEQFF. The chain carries TRBV29-1 and TRBJ2-1; D is unclear. The CDR3 loop spans 15 amino acids. Trimming removed 0 bases at V and 0 bases at J, with 9 bases between. Germline V lookup: CDR1 SQVTM, CDR2 ANQGSEA.

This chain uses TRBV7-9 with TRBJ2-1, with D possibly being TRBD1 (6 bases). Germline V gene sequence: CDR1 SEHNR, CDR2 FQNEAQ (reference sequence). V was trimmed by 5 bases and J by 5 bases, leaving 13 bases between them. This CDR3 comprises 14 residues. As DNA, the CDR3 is TGTGCCAGCAGCCCCGGACAGCCAAACAATGAGCAGTTCTTC. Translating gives CASSPGQPNNEQFF.

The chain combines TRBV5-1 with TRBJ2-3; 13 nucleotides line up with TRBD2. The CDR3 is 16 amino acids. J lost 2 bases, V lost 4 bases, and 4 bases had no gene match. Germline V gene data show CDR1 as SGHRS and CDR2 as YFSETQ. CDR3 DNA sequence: TGCGCCAGCAGCCTCGGGACTAGCGGGGCCACAGATACGCAGTATTTT. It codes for CASSLGTSGATDTQYF. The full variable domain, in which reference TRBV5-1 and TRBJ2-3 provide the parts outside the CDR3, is KAGVTQTPRYLIKTRGQQVTLSCSPISGHRSVSWYQQTPGQGLQFLFEYFSETQRNKGNFPGRFSGRQFSNSRSEMNVSTLELGDSALYLCASSLGTSGATDTQYFGPGTRLTVL.

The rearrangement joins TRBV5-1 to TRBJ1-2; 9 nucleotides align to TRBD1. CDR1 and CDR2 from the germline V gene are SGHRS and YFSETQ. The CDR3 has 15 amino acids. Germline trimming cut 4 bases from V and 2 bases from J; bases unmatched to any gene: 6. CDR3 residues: CASSLGQGRNYGYTF. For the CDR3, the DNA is TGCGCCAGCAGCCTGGGACAGGGAAGGAACTATGGCTACACCTTC.

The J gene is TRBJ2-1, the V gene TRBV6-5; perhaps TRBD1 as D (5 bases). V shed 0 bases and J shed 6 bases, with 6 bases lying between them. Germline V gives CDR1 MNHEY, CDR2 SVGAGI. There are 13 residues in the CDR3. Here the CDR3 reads CASSYSQANEQFF. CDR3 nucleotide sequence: TGTGCCAGCAGTTACTCACAGGCCAATGAGCAGTTCTTC.

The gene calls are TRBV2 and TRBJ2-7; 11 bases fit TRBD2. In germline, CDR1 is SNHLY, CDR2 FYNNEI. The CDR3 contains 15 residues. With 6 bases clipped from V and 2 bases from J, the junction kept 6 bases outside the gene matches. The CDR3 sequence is CASRPSGGRTYEQYF. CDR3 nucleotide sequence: TGTGCCAGCAGACCTAGCGGGGGGCGCACCTACGAGCAGTACTTC. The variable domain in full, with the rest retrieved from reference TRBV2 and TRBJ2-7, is EPEVTQTPSHQVTQMGQEVILRCVPISNHLYFYWYRQILGQKVEFLVSFYNNEISEKSEIFDDQFSVERPDGSNFTLKIRSTKLEDSAMYFCASRPSGGRTYEQYFGPGTRLTVT.

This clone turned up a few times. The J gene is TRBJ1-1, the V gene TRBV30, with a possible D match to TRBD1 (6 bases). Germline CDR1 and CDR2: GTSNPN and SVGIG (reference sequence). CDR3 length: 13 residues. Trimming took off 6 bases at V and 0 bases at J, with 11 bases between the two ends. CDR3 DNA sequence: TGTGCCTGTACAGGGAATGTGAACACTGAAGCTTTCTTT. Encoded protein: CACTGNVNTEAFF.

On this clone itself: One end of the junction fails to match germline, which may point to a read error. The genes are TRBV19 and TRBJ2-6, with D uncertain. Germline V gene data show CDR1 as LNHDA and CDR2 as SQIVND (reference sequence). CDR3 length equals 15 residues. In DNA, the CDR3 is TGTGCCAGTCGTATACAGTTGGCAGGGGCCAACGTCCTGACTTTC. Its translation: CASRIQLAGANVLTF.

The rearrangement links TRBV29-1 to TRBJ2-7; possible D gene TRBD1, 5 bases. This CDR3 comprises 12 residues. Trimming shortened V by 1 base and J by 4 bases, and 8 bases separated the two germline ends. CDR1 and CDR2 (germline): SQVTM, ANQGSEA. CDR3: CSVEGGLYEQYF. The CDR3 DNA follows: TGCAGCGTTGAAGGGGGCCTTTACGAGCAGTACTTC.

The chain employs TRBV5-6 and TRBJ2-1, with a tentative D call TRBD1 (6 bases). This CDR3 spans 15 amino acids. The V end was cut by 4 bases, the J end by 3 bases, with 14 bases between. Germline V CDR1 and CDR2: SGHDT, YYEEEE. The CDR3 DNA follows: TGTGCCAGCAGCGTACAGGGTTTTTTCTACAATGAGCAGTTCTTC. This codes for CASSVQGFFYNEQFF.

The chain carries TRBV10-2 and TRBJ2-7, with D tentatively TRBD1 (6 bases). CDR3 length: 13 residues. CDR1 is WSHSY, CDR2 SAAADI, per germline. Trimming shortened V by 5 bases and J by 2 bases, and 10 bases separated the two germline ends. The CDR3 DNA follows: TGCGCCAGCAGTAACAGGGTACCCTACGAGCAGTACTTC. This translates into CASSNRVPYEQYF.

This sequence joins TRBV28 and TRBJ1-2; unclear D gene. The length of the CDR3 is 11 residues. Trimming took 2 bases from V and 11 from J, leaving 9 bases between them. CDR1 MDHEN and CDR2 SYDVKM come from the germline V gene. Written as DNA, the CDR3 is TGTGCCAGCAGTTTAAGCGCTGAGTACACCTTC. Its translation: CASSLSAEYTF.

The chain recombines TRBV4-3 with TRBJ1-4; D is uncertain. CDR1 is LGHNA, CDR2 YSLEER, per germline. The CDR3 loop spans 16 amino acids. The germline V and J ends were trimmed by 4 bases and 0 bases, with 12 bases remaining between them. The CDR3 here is CASSPLGGSTNEKLFF. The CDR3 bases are TGCGCCAGCAGCCCACTCGGAGGATCAACTAATGAAAAACTGTTTTTT.

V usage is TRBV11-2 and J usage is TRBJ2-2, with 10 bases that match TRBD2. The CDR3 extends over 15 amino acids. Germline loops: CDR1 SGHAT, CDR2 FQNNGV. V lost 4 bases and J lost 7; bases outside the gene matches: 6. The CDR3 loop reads CASSSPSGSSGELFF. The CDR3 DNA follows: TGTGCCAGCAGCTCCCCTAGCGGGAGTAGCGGGGAGCTGTTTTTT. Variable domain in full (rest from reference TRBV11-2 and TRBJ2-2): EAGVAQSPRYKIIEKRQSVAFWCNPISGHATLYWYQQILGQGPKLLIQFQNNGVVDDSQLPKDRFSAERLKGVDSTLKIQPAKLEDSAVYLCASSSPSGSSGELFFGEGSRLTVL.

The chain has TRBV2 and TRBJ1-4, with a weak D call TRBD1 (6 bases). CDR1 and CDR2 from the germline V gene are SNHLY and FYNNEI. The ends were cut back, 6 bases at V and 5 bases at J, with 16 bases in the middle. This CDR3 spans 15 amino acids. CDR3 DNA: TGTGCCAGCAGCGGGGACATCGAAGCCAATGAAAAACTGTTTTTT. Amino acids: CASSGDIEANEKLFF. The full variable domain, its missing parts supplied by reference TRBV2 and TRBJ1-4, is EPEVTQTPSHQVTQMGQEVILRCVPISNHLYFYWYRQILGQKVEFLVSFYNNEISEKSEIFDDQFSVERPDGSNFTLKIRSTKLEDSAMYFCASSGDIEANEKLFFGSGTQLSVL.

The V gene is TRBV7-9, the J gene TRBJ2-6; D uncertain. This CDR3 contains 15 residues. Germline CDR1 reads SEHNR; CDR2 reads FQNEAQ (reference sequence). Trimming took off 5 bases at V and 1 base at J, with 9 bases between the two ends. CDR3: CASSALGSGANVLTF. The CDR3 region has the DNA TGTGCCAGCAGCGCCCTGGGTTCTGGGGCCAACGTCCTGACTTTC.

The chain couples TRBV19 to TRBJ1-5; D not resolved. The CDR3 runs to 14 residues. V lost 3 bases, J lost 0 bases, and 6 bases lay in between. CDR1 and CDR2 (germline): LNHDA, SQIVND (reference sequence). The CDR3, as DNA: TGTGCCAGTAGTATCGGGCATAGCAATCAGCCCCAGCATTTT. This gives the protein CASSIGHSNQPQHF.

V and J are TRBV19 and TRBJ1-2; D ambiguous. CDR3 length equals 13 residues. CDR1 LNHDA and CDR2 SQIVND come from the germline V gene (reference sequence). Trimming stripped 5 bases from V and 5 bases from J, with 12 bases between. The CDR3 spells CASSWVSEYGYTF. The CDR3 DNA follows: TGTGCCAGTAGTTGGGTCTCGGAATATGGCTACACCTTC.

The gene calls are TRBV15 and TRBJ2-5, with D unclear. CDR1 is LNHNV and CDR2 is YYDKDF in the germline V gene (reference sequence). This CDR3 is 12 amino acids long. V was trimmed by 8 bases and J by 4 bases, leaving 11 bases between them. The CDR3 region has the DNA TGTGCCACCTCAGTTGGATCAGAGACCCAGTACTTC. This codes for CATSVGSETQYF.

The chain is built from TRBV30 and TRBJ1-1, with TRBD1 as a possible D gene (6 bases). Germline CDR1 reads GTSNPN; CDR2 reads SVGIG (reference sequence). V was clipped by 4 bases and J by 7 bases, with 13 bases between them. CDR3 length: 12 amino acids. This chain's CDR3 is CAWTLGGGEAFF. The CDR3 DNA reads TGTGCCTGGACCCTAGGGGGGGGTGAAGCTTTCTTT.

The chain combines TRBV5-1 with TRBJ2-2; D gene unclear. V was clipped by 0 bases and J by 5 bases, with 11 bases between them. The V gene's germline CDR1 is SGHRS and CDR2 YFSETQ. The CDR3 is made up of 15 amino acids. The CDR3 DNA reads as TGCGCCAGCAGCTTGGATAGTGGAGATACCGGGGAGCTGTTTTTT. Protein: CASSLDSGDTGELFF.

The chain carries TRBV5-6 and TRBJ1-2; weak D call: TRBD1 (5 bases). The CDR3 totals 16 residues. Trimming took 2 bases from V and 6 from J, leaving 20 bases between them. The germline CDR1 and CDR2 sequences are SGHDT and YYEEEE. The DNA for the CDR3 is TGTGCCAGCAGCTTCAACCGGGGACTTACTGATAATGGCTACACCTTC. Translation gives CASSFNRGLTDNGYTF.

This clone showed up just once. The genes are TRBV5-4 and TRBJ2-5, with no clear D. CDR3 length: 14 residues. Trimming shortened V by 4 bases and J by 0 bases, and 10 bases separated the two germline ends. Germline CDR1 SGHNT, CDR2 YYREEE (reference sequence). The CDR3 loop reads CASSHGLDQETQYF. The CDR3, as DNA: TGTGCCAGCAGCCACGGGCTAGACCAAGAGACCCAGTACTTC.